This T cell receptor (beta chain) was found in a study of PD-1 blockade in classical Hodgkin lymphoma. Study results and caveats: What drove the repertoire differences, possibly disease activity or prior therapy, has not been defined. There was a significant rise in CD4+ TCR diversity by C4D1, with no such rise for CD8+. TCR diversity at baseline was reported to be reduced in newly diagnosed patients relative to healthy donors. Diversity similar to that of newly diagnosed patients was seen at baseline in complete responders.

Here immunoSEQ multiplex PCR was the method, and the copy in TCRdb shows in-frame clones only, minus some. Counted here are approximately 160,000 clones, about 81% occurring once; the ten biggest clones make up roughly 9.2%. With no exception, relapse followed autologous stem cell transplantation in all patients, and brentuximab vedotin exposure varied. V was shortened by 0 bases and J by 5 bases, with 7 bases between the two germline ends. Germline V gene data show CDR1 as MNHEY and CDR2 as SVGAGI. CDR3 length: 13 residues. On this clone itself: Its matching antigen is unknown. This same CDR3 is encoded by further DNA sequences in the sample.

V is TRBV6-5 and J is TRBJ1-1, with a tentative D call TRBD1 (6 bases). The sample was peripheral blood mononuclear cells (PBMCs), taken before the second cycle of nivolumab. This TCR was recovered from a human donor with classical Hodgkin lymphoma. CDR3 residues: CASSYSQGTEAFF. CDR3 DNA sequence: TGTGCCAGCAGTTACTCTCAGGGGACTGAAGCTTTCTTT.